This T cell receptor (beta chain) was profiled in a study of control samples from healthy donors and cancer patients. Using immunoSEQ multiplex PCR, the repertoire was profiled, and TCRdb retains in-frame clones only, with some absent. The table has 110,000 to 150,000 clones, about nine tenths seen once. Germline V gives CDR1 SQVTM, CDR2 ANQGSEA. The CDR3 length is 14 residues. The V end lost 2 bases, the J end lost 0 bases, and 8 bases lay between the germline ends. This TCR came from a man younger than 45 in good health. This chain uses TRBV29-1 with TRBJ2-1; D ambiguous. The source material was blood. DNA for the CDR3: TGCAGCGTTGAAATGGGGAACTCCTACAATGAGCAGTTCTTC. It translates to CSVEMGNSYNEQFF.